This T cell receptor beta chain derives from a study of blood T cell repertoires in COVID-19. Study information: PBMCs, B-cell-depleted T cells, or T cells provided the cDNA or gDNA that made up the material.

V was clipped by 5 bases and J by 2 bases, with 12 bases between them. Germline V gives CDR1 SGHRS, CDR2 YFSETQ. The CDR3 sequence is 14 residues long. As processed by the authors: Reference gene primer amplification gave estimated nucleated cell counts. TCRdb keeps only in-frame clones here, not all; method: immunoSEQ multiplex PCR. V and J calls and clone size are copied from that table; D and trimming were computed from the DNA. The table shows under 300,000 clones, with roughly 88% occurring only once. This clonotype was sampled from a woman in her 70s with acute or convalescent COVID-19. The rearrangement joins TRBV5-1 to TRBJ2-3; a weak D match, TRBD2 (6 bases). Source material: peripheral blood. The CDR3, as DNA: TGCGCCAGCAGAGAAGGGCGGGACACAGATACGCAGTATTTT. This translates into CASREGRDTDTQYF.